Following are 7 T cell receptor beta chains from one sample sequenced in a study of OX40 agonist ivuxolimab in advanced cancers. Profiling relied on immunoSEQ multiplex PCR, and the TCRdb table lists in-frame clones only, not all of them. The repertoire includes some 70,000 clones, roughly 87% of them detected once, and 2.5% to 3% sits in the top ten. The sample consisted of CD4+ or CD8+ T cells sorted from blood, taken in a trial of the OX40 agonist ivuxolimab. Source of these receptors: an adult with an advanced solid tumor such as melanoma, head and neck, liver or kidney cancer.

The rearrangement uses TRBV4-2 and TRBJ1-1; TRBD1 aligns across 7 bases. This CDR3 is built from 15 residues. V trimming: 1 base; J trimming: 2 bases; junction bases outside the gene matches: 4. Germline lookup yields CDR1 LGHNA and CDR2 YNFKEQ. This CDR3 is CASSQVQGGNTEAFF. The CDR3 nucleotides read TGTGCCAGCAGCCAAGTTCAGGGGGGAAACACTGAAGCTTTCTTT.

This chain joins TRBV18 and TRBJ2-7; a possible D gene is TRBD1 (6 bases). CDR1 and CDR2 from the germline V gene are KGHSH and LQKENI. The ends were cut back, 0 bases at V and 0 bases at J, with 12 bases in the middle. CDR3 length equals 16 residues. CDR3 residues: CASSPPSTGSSYEQYF. The CDR3, as DNA: TGTGCCAGCTCACCACCGTCTACAGGGAGCTCCTACGAGCAGTACTTC.

This chain links TRBV4-3 with TRBJ2-7; weak D call: TRBD1 (5 bases). V lost 3 bases to trimming and J lost 1 base, with 16 bases between them. The germline V gene encodes CDR1 LGHNA and CDR2 YSLEER. CDR3 length equals 16 residues. The CDR3 nucleotides read TGCGCCAGCAGCCAGATTCCTCAGGGCCCATCCTACGAGCAGTACTTC. It codes for CASSQIPQGPSYEQYF.

V is TRBV7-9 and J is TRBJ2-7; TRBD1 matches 9 bases. With 0 bases clipped from V and 4 bases from J, the junction kept 4 bases outside the gene matches. CDR1 is SEHNR, CDR2 FQNEAQ, per germline (reference sequence). The CDR3 is 15 amino acids. The CDR3 here is CASSLAGTGTYEQYF. The CDR3 DNA sequence: TGTGCCAGCAGCTTAGCCGGGACAGGGACTTACGAGCAGTACTTC.

V and J are TRBV2 and TRBJ2-1, with 8 bases identical to TRBD2. CDR3 length: 15 amino acids. The germline V gene has CDR1 SNHLY and CDR2 FYNNEI. The V and J ends lost 6 bases and 8 bases, in that order; junction bases with no gene match: 12. The CDR3 DNA reads TGTGCCAGCAGGTTACGGGAGGGCCGTTGGTATGAGCAGTTCTTC. Translating gives CASRLREGRWYEQFF. Based on the CDR3 plus reference TRBV2 and TRBJ2-1, the full variable domain is EPEVTQTPSHQVTQMGQEVILRCVPISNHLYFYWYRQILGQKVEFLVSFYNNEISEKSEIFDDQFSVERPDGSNFTLKIRSTKLEDSAMYFCASRLREGRWYEQFFGPGTRLTVL.

The V gene is TRBV4-3, the J gene TRBJ2-1; 14 bases agree with TRBD2. The CDR3 contains 18 residues. Trimming removed 0 bases from V and 8 bases from J; junction bases left unmatched: 9. Germline CDR1 and CDR2: LGHNA and YSLEER. CDR3 region: CASSQELGTSGGWHEQFF. The DNA for the CDR3 is TGCGCCAGCAGCCAAGAACTGGGGACTAGCGGGGGTTGGCATGAGCAGTTCTTC.

The gene calls are TRBV5-4 and TRBJ2-1; D may be TRBD2 (5 bases). Germline CDR1 reads SGHNT; CDR2 reads YYREEE (reference sequence). V was shortened by 2 bases and J by 0 bases, with 12 bases between the two germline ends. The CDR3 extends over 16 amino acids. Here the CDR3 reads CASSFSGFTSYNEQFF. The CDR3 coding sequence is TGTGCCAGCAGCTTTTCGGGGTTCACCTCCTACAATGAGCAGTTCTTC.